This paragraph reports one TCR beta chain. What it binds is not known. Some 39,000 genome equivalents of blood DNA were amplified for TRB. This sample stems from a study of T cell clusters in autoimmune cytopenias. Germline V gives CDR1 SGHRS, CDR2 YFSETQ. This CDR3 region has 16 residues. One tube held mixed TRB-A and TRB-B primer pools for touch-down PCR. Reanalyzing the multiplex PCR reads, TCRdb keeps one entry per CDR3 protein, without DNA. Its table lists around 12,000 distinct CDR3 sequences. Study-wide results and caveats: No experiment has yet validated the function of the T cell clusters defined in silico. Healthy donors had approximately 3.1-fold more exclusive TRB clusters than active autoimmune hepatitis patients.

The sequenced material came from peripheral blood. This receptor was obtained from a human donor with an autoimmune cytopenia or autoimmune hepatitis (not recorded which). The chain carries TRBV5-1 and TRBJ1-3; checking the TCRdb D call of TRBD1 is not possible without DNA. This chain's CDR3 is CASSLAGTGFGNTIYF.